This T cell receptor beta chain comes out of a study of blood T cell repertoires in COVID-19. Study-wide background: Collection of acute and convalescent COVID-19 samples took place in the United States, Italy and Spain.

Points on this clone: Other DNA sequences in this sample translate to the same CDR3.

This CDR3 has 16 residues. Looked up from germline, CDR1 is SGHRS and CDR2 is YFSETQ. With V trimmed by 1 base and J by 7 bases, 5 bases remained unmatched. Profiling relied on immunoSEQ multiplex PCR, and the TCRdb table lists in-frame clones only, not all of them. The sample holds more than 95,000 clones, more than 75% seen once. Material for sequencing was peripheral blood. The clonotype comes from a human donor in a cohort sampled during active COVID-19. The V call is TRBV5-1, the J call TRBJ2-1; 13 bases line up with TRBD2. CDR3: CASSLTLAGGPNEQFF. CDR3 sequence (DNA): TGCGCCAGCAGCTTGACACTAGCGGGGGGGCCTAATGAGCAGTTCTTC.